The present entry profiles one T cell receptor beta chain with its context. Germline-derived CDR1 and CDR2 are SGDLS and YYNGEE. J gave up 8 bases and V 5 bases, and 6 bases lay outside the gene matches. This CDR3 comprises 14 residues. This sample was taken from a study of OX40 agonist ivuxolimab in advanced cancers. Method: immunoSEQ multiplex PCR; TCRdb's copy keeps in-frame clones and lacks some. This table has roughly 80,000 clones, about 85% appearing once. The V call is TRBV9, the J call TRBJ1-6; 8 bases are a match to TRBD1. This specimen consisted of CD4+ or CD8+ T cells sorted from blood, obtained in a trial of the OX40 agonist ivuxolimab. The sequence derives from an adult with an advanced solid tumor such as melanoma, head and neck, liver or kidney cancer. CDR3 DNA sequence: TGTGCCAGCAGTTCTGGGACAGGAGATTCACCCCTCCACTTT. This translates into CASSSGTGDSPLHF.